The clone carrying this T cell receptor beta chain turned up a few times. Its antigen is not identified. The ends lost 8 bases at V and 4 bases at J; junction bases unmatched: 4. CDR3 size: 13 residues. Germline CDR1 MNHEY, CDR2 SVGAGI. The sample belongs to a study of post-analysis software for immune sequencing data. The TCR beta cDNA libraries contained unique molecular identifiers. TCRdb redid the calling of the PCR reads with MiXCR, one entry per CDR3 protein. The table lists about 540,000 distinct CDR3 sequences, around 34% of them singletons. Whole-study findings and limits: About 5 TRBV segments were more frequent in patients than controls; TRBV5-6, TRBV5-1 and TRBV20-1 belonged to this group.

The receptor was derived from a girl aged 2-17 years with multiple sclerosis. This chain uses TRBV6-5 with TRBJ2-2; 7 bases align to TRBD1. Sequenced material: blood. The CDR3 reads CASGQGVTGELFF. CDR3 DNA: TGTGCCAGCGGGCAGGGGGTCACCGGGGAGCTGTTTTTT.